These 25 T cell receptor beta chains were all obtained from the same sample, sequenced in a study of identical twins. TCRdb reprocessed the 5' RACE reads via MiXCR and lists one record per CDR3 protein. In the table there are about 890,000 distinct CDR3 sequences, more than 9% of which are singletons. These sequences were also reported in another study, on yellow fever vaccine responses in identical twins.

The sample taken for sequencing was PBMCs. These receptors originate from a woman aged 18-30 years in good health.

This clonotype was seen a few times. The rearrangement links TRBV10-3 to TRBJ2-1; 8 positions match TRBD2. Germline V gene sequence: CDR1 ENHRY, CDR2 SYGVKD. CDR3 size: 14 residues. V dropped 4 bases and J dropped 1; count of bases not matched to a gene: 0. CDR3 residues: CAISASGSYNEQFF. DNA of the CDR3: TGTGCCATCAGTGCTAGCGGGTCCTACAATGAGCAGTTCTTC.

V gene TRBV12-3 or TRBV12-4 combines with J gene TRBJ2-1, with TRBD2 matching 10 bases. V dropped 4 bases and J dropped 5; count of bases not matched to a gene: 11. This CDR3 is built from 17 residues. CDR3 nucleotides: TGTGCCAGCAGTTCTCCCGCCGGGACTAGCGCCAACAATGAGCAGTTCTTC. Translating gives CASSSPAGTSANNEQFF.

CDR3 loop: CASSRAGSEANVLTF. In DNA, the CDR3 is TGTGCCAGCAGCCGAGCAGGCTCAGAGGCCAACGTCCTGACTTTC. The chain recombines TRBV7-9 with TRBJ2-6, with D hard to call. V was pared by 5 bases and J by 6 bases, with 14 bases between. The CDR3 is 15 amino acids. Germline CDR1 SEHNR, CDR2 FQNEAQ (reference sequence).

This chain connects TRBV10-3 to TRBJ1-1; D is perhaps TRBD1 (6 bases). Trimming took off 6 bases at V and 0 bases at J, with 11 bases between the two ends. The CDR3 consists of 14 residues. Germline V gene lookup returns CDR1 ENHRY and CDR2 SYGVKD. Written as DNA, the CDR3 is TGTGCCATCAGGACTGACAGGTTGAACACTGAAGCTTTCTTT. This codes for CAIRTDRLNTEAFF.

This clonotype was seen ten or more times. Written as DNA, the CDR3 is TGTGCCAGCAGTCCGCTAGCGGGAGTCCTCAATGAGCAGTTCTTC. Its protein is CASSPLAGVLNEQFF. The chain couples TRBV12-3 or TRBV12-4 to TRBJ2-1; 10 bases match TRBD2. J was trimmed by 6 bases and V by 5 bases; bases with no gene match: 7. The CDR3 runs to 15 residues.

The chain combines TRBV15 with TRBJ1-5; TRBD1 matches at 7 bases. V was clipped by 0 bases and J by 4 bases; unmatched bases: 6. This CDR3 comprises 16 residues. Germline V lookup: CDR1 LNHNV, CDR2 YYDKDF (reference sequence). CDR3 in DNA: TGTGCCACCAGCAGAGATACACCAGGGGGAAATCAGCCCCAGCATTTT. This translates into CATSRDTPGGNQPQHF.

The V and J genes are TRBV29-1 and TRBJ2-7; D not resolved. V lost 5 bases and J lost 3, with 11 bases in between. Germline loops: CDR1 SQVTM, CDR2 ANQGSEA. There are 12 residues in the CDR3. The CDR3, as DNA: TGCAGCGTTAGGGCAGACAACTACGAGCAGTACTTC. Amino acids: CSVRADNYEQYF.

The CDR3 sequence is CASSQRGAPTEQYF. CDR3 DNA: TGTGCCAGCAGCCAGAGGGGTGCCCCTACCGAGCAGTACTTC. The rearrangement links TRBV3-1 to TRBJ2-7; D possibly uses TRBD1 or TRBD2 (5 bases each). The CDR3 runs 14 residues. Germline lookup yields CDR1 LGHDT and CDR2 YNNKEL (reference sequence). V was pared by 3 bases and J by 6 bases, with 15 bases between.

In this sample, this clonotype turned up a few times. The chain recombines TRBV6-5 with TRBJ1-1; D is ambiguous. Per germline, CDR1 MNHEY and CDR2 SVGAGI. This CDR3 is built from 15 residues. Trimming stripped 0 bases from V and 3 bases from J, with 11 bases between. Here the CDR3 DNA reads TGTGCCAGCAGTTACTCTAGTGAGGGTCACACTGAAGCTTTCTTT. Its protein product is CASSYSSEGHTEAFF.

This clonotype occurred a few times. This chain connects TRBV10-2 to TRBJ2-1; 14 nucleotides match TRBD2. J was trimmed by 9 bases and V by 6 bases; bases with no gene match: 4. Germline CDR1 WSHSY, CDR2 SAAADI. This CDR3 comprises 14 residues. CDR3 bases: TGCGCCAGCAGGACTAGCGGGAGGGCAAGTGAGCAGTTCTTC. It yields the protein CASRTSGRASEQFF.

This clonotype was detected a few times. The chain uses TRBV5-1 and TRBJ1-2, with unresolved D. Germline lookup yields CDR1 SGHRS and CDR2 YFSETQ. The CDR3 runs to 16 residues. V was pared by 0 bases and J by 2 bases, with 14 bases between. The CDR3 spells CASSLDTATKNYGYTF. CDR3 DNA: TGCGCCAGCAGCTTGGATACAGCCACAAAGAACTATGGCTACACCTTC. Together with reference TRBV5-1 and TRBJ1-2, the CDR3 gives the full variable domain: KAGVTQTPRYLIKTRGQQVTLSCSPISGHRSVSWYQQTPGQGLQFLFEYFSETQRNKGNFPGRFSGRQFSNSRSEMNVSTLELGDSALYLCASSLDTATKNYGYTFGSGTRLTVV.

This clonotype came up a few times. This chain joins TRBV6-1 and TRBJ2-7; the match to TRBD1 covers 7 bases. This CDR3 has 16 residues. The germline V gene has CDR1 MNHNS and CDR2 SASEGT. With 6 bases clipped from V and 0 bases from J, the junction kept 11 bases outside the gene matches. CDR3 DNA: TGTGCCAGCAGCCGGACACGACAGGGCCCCTCCTACGAGCAGTACTTC. It codes for CASSRTRQGPSYEQYF.

The chain employs TRBV20-1 and TRBJ2-7; D not resolved. This CDR3 comprises 10 residues. The germline CDR1 and CDR2 sequences are DFQATT and SNEGSKA (reference sequence). The ends were cut back, 5 bases at V and 2 bases at J, with 4 bases in the middle. The chain's CDR3 is CSAGAYEQYF. The CDR3 region has the DNA TGCAGTGCTGGGGCCTACGAGCAGTACTTC.

This chain joins TRBV4-1 and TRBJ1-3; TRBD1 matches 7 bases. The germline V gene has CDR1 MGHRA and CDR2 YSYEKL. After removal of 7 bases from V and 4 bases from J, the junction contained 10 bases not matched to a gene. The CDR3 consists of 15 residues. DNA of the CDR3: TGCGCCAGCACCCACAGGGGCGCGGGCGGAAACACCATATATTTT. It translates to CASTHRGAGGNTIYF.

In its sample, this clonotype was seen a few times. The V call is TRBV20-1, the J call TRBJ2-2; D gene ambiguous. V was pared by 5 bases and J by 4 bases, with 14 bases between. Germline lookup yields CDR1 DFQATT and CDR2 SNEGSKA (reference sequence). The length of the CDR3 is 14 residues. CDR3 amino acids: CSAEATVSTGELFF. For the CDR3, the DNA is TGCAGTGCTGAGGCCACCGTGAGCACCGGGGAGCTGTTTTTT.

This clonotype was seen many times. The chain uses TRBV12-3 or TRBV12-4 and TRBJ2-1; D not certain. The germline V and J ends were trimmed by 3 bases and 1 base, with 13 bases remaining between them. This CDR3 comprises 16 residues. Written as DNA, the CDR3 is TGTGCCAGCAGTTTTGGCGGCAGCCGTTCCTACAATGAGCAGTTCTTC. Protein: CASSFGGSRSYNEQFF.

Here the CDR3 DNA reads TGTGCCAGCAGCGAGACAGGGGCCGGATACGAGCAGTACGTC. It specifies CASSETGAGYEQYV. The rearrangement links TRBV5-6 to TRBJ2-7; 8 bases agree with TRBD1. Germline CDR1 reads SGHDT; CDR2 reads YYEEEE. Unmatched junction bases numbered 7, after V lost 4 bases and J lost 4 bases. This CDR3 comprises 14 residues.

This clonotype was found a few times. This sequence joins TRBV7-4 and TRBJ2-7; D could derive from TRBD1 or TRBD2 (6 bases each). The ends were cut back, 1 base at V and 4 bases at J, with 17 bases in the middle. Germline V CDR1 and CDR2: SGHVT, SQSDAQ. The CDR3 spans 16 residues. CDR3 loop: CASSLEGDSPWYEQYF. CDR3 DNA sequence: TGTGCCAGCAGCTTAGAGGGGGACTCCCCCTGGTACGAGCAGTACTTC.

This clonotype was seen more than once but under ten times. The chain recombines TRBV4-1 with TRBJ1-1; unclear D gene. CDR1 and CDR2 from the germline V gene are MGHRA and YSYEKL. V shed 0 bases and J shed 7 bases, with 9 bases lying between them. The CDR3 has 13 residues. CDR3 nucleotides: TGCGCCAGCAGCCAAGATATTACAGTTGAAGCTTTCTTT. Translating it yields CASSQDITVEAFF.

This clonotype was seen only a few times. The chain is built from TRBV7-9 and TRBJ2-1, with 7 bases fitting TRBD2. V shed 4 bases, J shed 0 bases, and the junction held 6 bases outside the gene matches. This CDR3 contains 16 residues. From germline, CDR1 is SEHNR and CDR2 FQNEAQ (reference sequence). For the CDR3, the DNA is TGTGCCAGCAGCTCGACTAGCATCGACTCCTACAATGAGCAGTTCTTC. This translates into CASSSTSIDSYNEQFF.

The V gene is TRBV10-3, the J gene TRBJ1-6, with TRBD1 as a possible D gene (6 bases). V lost 4 bases, J lost 6 bases, and 13 bases lay in between. The CDR3 totals 15 residues. CDR1 and CDR2 from the germline V gene are ENHRY and SYGVKD. The CDR3, as DNA: TGTGCCATCAGTGGGGACACAGGAATTAATTCACCCCTCCACTTT. Translation gives CAISGDTGINSPLHF.

This clonotype was picked up a small number of times. The chain combines TRBV9 with TRBJ2-5; 8 nucleotides align to TRBD2. CDR1 and CDR2 from the germline V gene are SGDLS and YYNGEE. After removal of 4 bases from V and 1 base from J, the junction contained 12 bases not matched to a gene. The CDR3 is 17 residues long. The CDR3 nucleotides are TGTGCCAGCAGCCCTTCTAGGGCAGCGGGGGCCCAAGAGACCCAGTACTTC. It yields the protein CASSPSRAAGAQETQYF.

The chain joins TRBV7-7 to TRBJ2-3, with a weak D call TRBD2 (6 bases). The CDR3 totals 17 residues. Germline V lookup: CDR1 SSHAT, CDR2 FNYEAQ (reference sequence). Trimming pared 1 base from V and 0 bases from J, leaving 14 bases between. DNA for the CDR3: TGTGCCAGCAGCTTAGAGCTGGCGGGGAGAAGCACAGATACGCAGTATTTT. Translating it yields CASSLELAGRSTDTQYF.

The chain carries TRBV5-1 and TRBJ2-7, with 7 positions matching TRBD1. J was trimmed by 2 bases and V by 0 bases; bases with no gene match: 2. Looked up from germline, CDR1 is SGHRS and CDR2 is YFSETQ. The CDR3 runs to 14 residues. The DNA of the CDR3 is TGCGCCAGCAGCTTGGAGGGACAGACCTACGAGCAGTACTTC. It is translated as CASSLEGQTYEQYF.

The V call is TRBV20-1, the J call TRBJ2-3, with TRBD2 identical over 12 bases. Germline-derived CDR1 and CDR2 are DFQATT and SNEGSKA (reference sequence). V dropped 3 bases and J dropped 2; count of bases not matched to a gene: 18. CDR3 length: 20 amino acids. CDR3 region: CSASPTLAGGIMVDTDTQYF. The CDR3 DNA reads TGCAGTGCTAGTCCCACCCTAGCGGGAGGGATTATGGTAGACACAGATACGCAGTATTTT.